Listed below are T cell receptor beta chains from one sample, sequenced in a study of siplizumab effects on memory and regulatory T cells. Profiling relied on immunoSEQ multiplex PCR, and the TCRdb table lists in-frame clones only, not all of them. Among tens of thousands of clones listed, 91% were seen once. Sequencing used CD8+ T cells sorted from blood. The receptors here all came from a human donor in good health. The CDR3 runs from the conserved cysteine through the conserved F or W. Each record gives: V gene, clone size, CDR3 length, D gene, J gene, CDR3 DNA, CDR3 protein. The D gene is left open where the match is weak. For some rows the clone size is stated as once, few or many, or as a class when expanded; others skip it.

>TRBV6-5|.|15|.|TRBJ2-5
TGTGCCAGCAGTTACGGGACTTACGGGCAAGAGACCCAGTACTTC
CASSYGTYGQETQYF
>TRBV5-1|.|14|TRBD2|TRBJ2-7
TGCGCCAGCAGCTTAGCGGGGAACTCCTACGAGCAGTACTTC
CASSLAGNSYEQYF
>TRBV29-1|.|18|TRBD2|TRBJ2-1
TGCAGCGTTGAAACGACTATGACAGCGGGGGGCCACTACAATGAGCAGTTCTTC
CSVETTMTAGGHYNEQFF
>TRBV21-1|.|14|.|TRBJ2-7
TGTGCCAGCCTGCTAGCGGGGGGGCCAAACGAGCAGTACTTC
CASLLAGGPNEQYF
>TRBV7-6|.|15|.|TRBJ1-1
TGTGCCAGCAGCCCCGAAGGCCAGTTCAACACTGAAGCTTTCTTT
CASSPEGQFNTEAFF
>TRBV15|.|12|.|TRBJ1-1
TGTGCCACCAGCAGAATAGGCGGGGAAGCTTTCTTT
CATSRIGGEAFF
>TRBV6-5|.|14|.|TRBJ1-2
TGTGCCAGCAGTTACTCCCCCGGAGGCTATGGCTACACCTTC
CASSYSPGGYGYTF
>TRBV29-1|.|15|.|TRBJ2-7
TGCAGCGTTGAAGATCTTGGGGGCCGAACCTACGAGCAGTACTTC
CSVEDLGGRTYEQYF
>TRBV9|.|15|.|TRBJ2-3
TGTGCCAGCAGCGCCGCCGGGACTAGCACAGATACGCAGTATTTT
CASSAAGTSTDTQYF
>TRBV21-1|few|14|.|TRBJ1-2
TGTGCCAGCAGCAAAAGAAACAGAGACTATGGCTACACCTTC
CASSKRNRDYGYTF
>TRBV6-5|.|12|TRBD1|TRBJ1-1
TGTGCCAGCAGTTACCAGGGGGGGGAGGCTTTCTTT
CASSYQGGEAFF
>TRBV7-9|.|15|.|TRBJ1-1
TGTGCCAGCAGCCTCCAAGTCGGAGAAGCACTGAGGGCTTTCTTT
CASSLQVGEALRAFF
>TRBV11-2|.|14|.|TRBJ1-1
TGTGCCAGCAGCTTAGGGCCTTTGAACACTGAAGCTTTCTTT
CASSLGPLNTEAFF
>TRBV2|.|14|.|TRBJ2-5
TGTGCCATCCAAGGGGGAGGCCTTCAAGAGACCCAGTACTTC
CAIQGGGLQETQYF
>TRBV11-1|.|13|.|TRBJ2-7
TGTGCCAGCAGCCAATGGGACTTCTACGAGCAGTACTTC
CASSQWDFYEQYF
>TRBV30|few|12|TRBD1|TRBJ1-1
TGTGCCTGGAGTCGGGACAGGGAGTTAGCTTTCTTT
CAWSRDRELAFF
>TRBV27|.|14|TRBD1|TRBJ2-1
TGTGCCAGCACGGACAGGGGGACTTACAATGAGCAGTTCTTC
CASTDRGTYNEQFF
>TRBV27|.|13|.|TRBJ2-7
TGTGCCAGCAGTTTAGCGGGGCCCTACGAGCAGTACTTC
CASSLAGPYEQYF
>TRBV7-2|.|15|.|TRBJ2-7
TGTGCCAGCAGCTTATTAGTAGGGGTCGGCTACGAGCAGTACTTC
CASSLLVGVGYEQYF
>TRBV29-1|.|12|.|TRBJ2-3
TGCAGCGTCGGCTTGGGCCCAGATACGCAGTATTTT
CSVGLGPDTQYF
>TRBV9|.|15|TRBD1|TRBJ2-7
TGTGCCAGCAGCCCCCAGGGACAGGGTTTGGGTGAGCAGTACTTC
CASSPQGQGLGEQYF
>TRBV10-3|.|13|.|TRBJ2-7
TGTGCCATCAGTGAGTCTGTCGCCTACGAGCAGTACTTC
CAISESVAYEQYF
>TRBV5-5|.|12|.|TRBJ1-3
TGTGCCAGTGAAGGGTTTGGAAACACCATATATTTT
CASEGFGNTIYF
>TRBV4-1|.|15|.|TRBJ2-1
TGCGCCAGCAGCCAAGACCTATCCTCCTACAATGAGCAGTTCTTC
CASSQDLSSYNEQFF
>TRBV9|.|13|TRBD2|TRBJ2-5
TGTGCCAGTAATAGCGGGAGCCAAGAGACCCAGTACTTC
CASNSGSQETQYF
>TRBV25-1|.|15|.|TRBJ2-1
TGTGCCAGTAGAGGAGGGGGTAGCTCCTACAATGAGCAGTTCTTC
CASRGGGSSYNEQFF
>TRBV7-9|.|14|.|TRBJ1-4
TGTGCCAGCAGCTTCGGACGGATTAATGAAAAACTGTTTTTT
CASSFGRINEKLFF
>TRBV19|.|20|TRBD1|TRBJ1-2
TGTGCCAGTAGTATCGCGGATGGGGGACAGCCTATACGATGGAACTATGGCTACACCTTC
CASSIADGGQPIRWNYGYTF
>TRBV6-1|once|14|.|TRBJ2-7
TGTGCCAGCAGTGACCGGACGGATATTTACGAGCAGTACTTC
CASSDRTDIYEQYF
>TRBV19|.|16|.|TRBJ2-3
TGTGCCAGTAGTATAGATAGGGAGACAGGGAGGAATACGCAGTATTTT
CASSIDRETGRNTQYF
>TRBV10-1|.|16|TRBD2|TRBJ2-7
TGCGCCAGCAGTGATAGTCCTAGCGGGTCCACCTACGAGCAGTACTTC
CASSDSPSGSTYEQYF
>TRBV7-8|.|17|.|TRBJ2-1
TGTGCCAGCAGCTTAGAAATAATCGCCCGGTCCGACAATGAGCAGTTCTTC
CASSLEIIARSDNEQFF
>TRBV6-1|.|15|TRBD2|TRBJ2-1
TGTGCCAGCCGAATTCTAGCGGGAGGGTTCAATGAGCAGTTCTTC
CASRILAGGFNEQFF
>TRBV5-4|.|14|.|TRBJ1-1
TGTGCCAGCAGCCTGGACCCGGGGAACACTGAAGCTTTCTTT
CASSLDPGNTEAFF
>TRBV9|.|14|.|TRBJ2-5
TGTGCCAGCAGCGTATACGGAGAACAAGAGACCCAGTACTTC
CASSVYGEQETQYF
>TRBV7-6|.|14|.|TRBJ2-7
TGTGCCAGCAGCTTAGATGGAAGCTCCTACGAGCAGTACTTC
CASSLDGSSYEQYF
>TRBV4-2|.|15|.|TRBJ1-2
TGTGCCAGCAGCCAAGATGCAGGGAAGGACCCTGGCTACACCTTC
CASSQDAGKDPGYTF
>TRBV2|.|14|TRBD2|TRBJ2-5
TGTGCCAGCAGATTTAGCGGGGCGACCTTGGAGCAGTACTTC
CASRFSGATLEQYF
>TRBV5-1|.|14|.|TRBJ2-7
TGCGCCAGCAGCTTGCCGGACAGCCGCTACGAGCAGTACTTC
CASSLPDSRYEQYF
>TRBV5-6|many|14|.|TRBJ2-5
TGTGCCAGCAGCTGGGGGGACAGTCAAGAGACCCAGTACTTC
CASSWGDSQETQYF
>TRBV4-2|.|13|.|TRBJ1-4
TGTGCCAGCGCGCCGGGGACTAATGAAAAACTGTTTTTT
CASAPGTNEKLFF
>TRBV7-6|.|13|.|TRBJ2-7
TGTGCCAGCAGCTTAGGGGCAGACTACGAGCAGTACTTC
CASSLGADYEQYF
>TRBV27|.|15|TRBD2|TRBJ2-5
TGTGCCAGCAGTCCCTGGGGGAGCGGGGATCTTATCCAGTACTTC
CASSPWGSGDLIQYF
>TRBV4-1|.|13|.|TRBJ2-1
TGCGCCAGCAGCCAAGAGGTAGGGAATGAGCAGTTCTTC
CASSQEVGNEQFF